The T cell receptor (beta chain) under discussion was sequenced for a study of shared clonotypes between healthy human individuals. About the research overall: Per donor, CD8 memory used one plate, CD8 naive used two, CD4 memory used three and CD4 naive used three.

Concerning this clone: Its specificity is unknown.

Assay: immunoSEQ multiplex PCR; the TCRdb copy retains only in-frame clones and omits some. The data show hundreds of thousands of clones, about 80% seen once. Study outcomes and limitations: Sequencing depth was a factor that was expected to affect clonotype sharing among donors.

The J segment lost 5 bases and the V segment lost 2 bases, leaving 3 bases of the junction unmatched. This CDR3 has 15 amino acids. Germline values: CDR1 KGHSH, CDR2 LQKENI. This chain joins TRBV18 and TRBJ2-7; 13 positions match TRBD2. The sequenced material came from memory CD4+ T cells sorted from blood. The sample's subset: CD45RA-negative fraction. The sequence derives from a young woman in good health. The CDR3 sequence is CASSPRLAGGHEQYF. The CDR3 coding sequence is TGTGCCAGCTCACCAAGACTAGCGGGAGGTCACGAGCAGTACTTC.